Following are 26 T cell receptor beta chains from one sample sequenced in a study of shared clonotypes between healthy human individuals. The repertoire was sequenced with immunoSEQ multiplex PCR; TCRdb's copy has only in-frame clones and lacks some. The sample records 1 million to 1.2 million clones, about 72% being singletons. Sequencing was done on a sample of memory CD4+ T cells from PBMCs. The subset here: CD45RA-negative fraction. Receptors were obtained from a man in his late teens or twenties in good health. Some clones in this sample may be carry-over from other donors' samples.

V is TRBV6-1 and J is TRBJ1-2; D is ambiguous. Trimming cost V 9 bases and J 3 bases, with 11 bases left between them. The CDR3 runs to 12 residues. Germline CDR1 and CDR2: MNHNS and SASEGT. Here the CDR3 reads CASRWGDYGYTF. The CDR3 nucleotides are TGTGCCAGTAGGTGGGGTGACTATGGCTACACCTTC.

The sample holds a few counts of this clone. The rearrangement uses TRBV18 and TRBJ2-1; the match to TRBD2 covers 12 bases. The CDR3 is 13 amino acids. CDR1 and CDR2 from the germline V gene are KGHSH and LQKENI. J was trimmed by 9 bases and V by 3 bases; bases with no gene match: 0. Written as DNA, the CDR3 is TGTGCCAGCTCACCGACTAGCGGGAGTGAGCAGTTCTTC. Translating gives CASSPTSGSEQFF.

A few counts support this clone. CDR3 DNA sequence: TGTGCCAGCAGTGAAAGGGAAGGGGACCTCTATGGCTACACCTTC. Protein sequence: CASSEREGDLYGYTF. V and J are TRBV6-1 and TRBJ1-2, with D perhaps TRBD1 (5 bases). CDR1 is MNHNS and CDR2 is SASEGT in the germline V gene. V dropped 2 bases and J dropped 4 bases, with 14 bases sitting between them. The CDR3 spans 15 residues.

This sequence joins TRBV19 and TRBJ2-1; 11 bases fit TRBD2. The trim removed 10 bases at V and 5 bases at J, leaving 10 bases unmatched. Germline CDR1 is LNHDA and CDR2 is SQIVND (reference sequence). The CDR3 is 15 residues long. The DNA for the CDR3 is TGTGCCACAACACTTAGCGGGAGGGCTCACAATGAGCAGTTCTTC. Translating it yields CATTLSGRAHNEQFF.

In regard to this clone: This CDR3 is also generated by other DNA sequences in the sample. DNA of the CDR3: TGTGCCAGCAGTTCACAGTTATACGAGCAGTACTTC. Amino acid sequence: CASSSQLYEQYF. This chain joins TRBV28 and TRBJ2-7; D is unresolved. CDR3 size: 12 residues. Between the trimmed V and J ends, which lost 4 bases and 4 bases, there was a span of 8 bases. CDR1 is MDHEN, CDR2 SYDVKM, per germline.

The chain uses TRBV6-1 and TRBJ2-5, with 11 bases matching TRBD1. This CDR3 spans 14 amino acids. Trimming removed 7 bases from V and 5 bases from J; junction bases left unmatched: 6. Per the germline V gene, CDR1 is MNHNS and CDR2 is SASEGT. The CDR3 reads CASTGQGARETQYF. CDR3 nucleotide sequence: TGTGCCAGCACAGGACAGGGGGCGAGGGAGACCCAGTACTTC.

The chain joins TRBV6-1 to TRBJ1-2; no clear D. The CDR3 totals 15 residues. Per the germline V gene, CDR1 is MNHNS and CDR2 is SASEGT. The ends were cut back, 2 bases at V and 2 bases at J, with 12 bases in the middle. The CDR3 DNA follows: TGTGCCAGCAGTGAACCGGGAGCCTTCAACTATGGCTACACCTTC. Protein product: CASSEPGAFNYGYTF.

The rearrangement joins TRBV6-5 to TRBJ2-3; TRBD2 might be the D (6 bases). Per the germline V gene, CDR1 is MNHEY and CDR2 is SVGAGI. Trimming cost V 6 bases and J 4 bases, with 11 bases left between them. The CDR3 runs 13 residues. CDR3 loop: CASRAWGADTQYF. CDR3 in DNA: TGTGCCAGCAGGGCCTGGGGGGCAGATACGCAGTATTTT.

The rearrangement joins TRBV2 to TRBJ1-4; D is uncertain. CDR3 length equals 12 residues. CDR1 and CDR2 from the germline V gene are SNHLY and FYNNEI. Trimming removed 9 bases at V and 7 bases at J, with 12 bases between. The CDR3, as DNA: TGTGCCAGTCGGGCGGGCCGTGAAAAACTGTTTTTT. Its protein is CASRAGREKLFF.

As for this clone: This sample includes further DNA sequences coding for the same CDR3. This CDR3 is CASSELGLAGGEQYF. The DNA for the CDR3 is TGTGCCAGCAGCGAACTTGGACTAGCGGGAGGAGAGCAGTACTTC. This chain uses TRBV9 with TRBJ2-7; TRBD2 agrees at 14 bases. CDR3 length equals 15 residues. The V and J ends lost 3 bases and 7 bases, in that order; junction bases with no gene match: 6. Germline-derived CDR1 and CDR2 are SGDLS and YYNGEE.

This clone was counted a few times. V usage is TRBV2 and J usage is TRBJ2-5, with D uncertain. The V gene lost 2 bases and the J gene lost 0 bases, with 10 bases spanning the gap. This CDR3 is 15 amino acids long. Germline V gene lookup returns CDR1 SNHLY and CDR2 FYNNEI. The CDR3 DNA reads TGTGCCAGCAGTGAATATGGGCAGAACCAAGAGACCCAGTACTTC. It translates to CASSEYGQNQETQYF.

The rearrangement uses TRBV5-4 and TRBJ2-2; D perhaps matches TRBD2 (6 bases). Between the trimmed V and J ends, which lost 3 bases and 6 bases, there was a span of 15 bases. The CDR3 consists of 15 residues. Germline loops: CDR1 SGHNT, CDR2 YYREEE (reference sequence). The CDR3 sequence: CASSSAKRLAGELFF. Here the CDR3 DNA reads TGTGCCAGCAGCTCGGCCAAGAGACTAGCCGGGGAGCTGTTTTTT.

The gene calls are TRBV28 and TRBJ2-5; TRBD1 matches 11 bases. CDR3 length: 14 residues. After removal of 5 bases from V and 4 bases from J, the junction contained 3 bases not matched to a gene. Looked up from germline, CDR1 is MDHEN and CDR2 is SYDVKM. CDR3 loop: CASSPDRGRETQYF. CDR3 sequence (DNA): TGTGCCAGCAGTCCGGACAGGGGGCGAGAGACCCAGTACTTC.

In its sample, this clone was seen a few times. One junction end disagrees with the germline gene, perhaps due to a read error. Here the CDR3 reads CASRPGQGF. CDR3 DNA: TGTGCCAGCAGGCCGGGACAGGGCTTT. The chain carries TRBV27 and TRBJ1-1; 9 bases fit TRBD1. CDR1 and CDR2 from the germline V gene are MNHEY and SMNVEV (reference sequence). CDR3 length: 9 residues.

The chain links TRBV13 to TRBJ1-1, with D perhaps matching TRBD1 (6 bases). The V gene lost 5 bases and the J gene lost 3 bases, with 28 bases spanning the gap. The CDR3 has 19 residues. From germline, CDR1 is PRHDT and CDR2 FYEKMQ (reference sequence). The DNA for the CDR3 is TGTGCCAGCAGCACCCGTCCCCTCCTGGCAGGGGACACTTACACTGAAGCTTTCTTT. This translates into CASSTRPLLAGDTYTEAFF. Filled out from reference TRBV13 and TRBJ1-1, the complete variable domain reads AAGVIQSPRHLIKEKRETATLKCYPIPRHDTVYWYQQGPGQDPQFLISFYEKMQSDKGSIPDRFSAQQFSDYHSELNMSSLELGDSALYFCASSTRPLLAGDTYTEAFFGQGTRLTVV.

This clone was seen a single time. With a much larger clone just one base away, this may be a read error. This CDR3 is CASSQTTLANTEAFF. DNA for the CDR3: TGTGCCAGCAGCCAGACGACTTTAGCGAACACTGAAGCTTTCTTT. The chain has TRBV4-2 and TRBJ1-1; D not resolved. Trimming shortened V by 3 bases and J by 1 base, and 12 bases separated the two germline ends. The germline gives CDR1 LGHNA, CDR2 YNFKEQ. The CDR3 runs to 15 residues.

J is TRBJ1-2 and V is TRBV5-4; D not resolved. V was trimmed by 4 bases and J by 8 bases, leaving 21 bases between them. CDR3 length equals 15 residues. The germline gives CDR1 SGHNT, CDR2 YYREEE (reference sequence). The CDR3 nucleotides read TGTGCCAGCAGCCCCGCCGGGTGGGGAATTGGCGGCTACACCTTC. Encoded protein: CASSPAGWGIGGYTF.

The V and J genes are TRBV18 and TRBJ2-3; weak D call: TRBD1 (6 bases). Germline loops: CDR1 KGHSH, CDR2 LQKENI. This CDR3 has 17 residues. V shed 6 bases and J shed 6 bases, with 25 bases lying between them. The chain's CDR3 is CASSKYNVGGPEDTQYF. Here the CDR3 DNA reads TGTGCCAGCTCGAAATACAATGTTGGGGGCCCCGAGGATACGCAGTATTTT.

The chain has TRBV6-5 and TRBJ2-7; D is undetermined. CDR3 size: 15 residues. Germline V CDR1 and CDR2: MNHEY, SVGAGI. Trimming took 6 bases from V and 0 from J, leaving 15 bases between them. The CDR3 is CASRPTHASSYEQYF. DNA for the CDR3: TGTGCCAGCAGACCTACCCACGCGAGCTCCTACGAGCAGTACTTC.

This clone has just a few counts. V and J are TRBV30 and TRBJ1-1, with D uncertain. The germline V gene encodes CDR1 GTSNPN and CDR2 SVGIG (reference sequence). This CDR3 has 13 amino acids. V shed 0 bases and J shed 4 bases, with 9 bases lying between them. The CDR3 nucleotides read TGTGCCTGGAGTGTTAAGGGAGGCACTGAAGCTTTCTTT. Encoded protein: CAWSVKGGTEAFF.

V is TRBV27 and J is TRBJ2-1; maybe TRBD1 (6 bases). The germline V gene has CDR1 MNHEY and CDR2 SMNVEV (reference sequence). The CDR3 sequence is 16 residues long. Trimming pared 2 bases from V and 7 bases from J, leaving 18 bases between. CDR3 in amino acids: CASSLIAPSGANEQFF. CDR3 DNA sequence: TGTGCCAGCAGTTTAATAGCTCCCTCAGGGGCGAATGAGCAGTTCTTC.

The chain is built from TRBV5-6 and TRBJ2-1; no definite D call. The germline V gene encodes CDR1 SGHDT and CDR2 YYEEEE. The CDR3 is 15 residues long. V lost 2 bases, J lost 4 bases, and 13 bases lay in between. The CDR3 reads CASSLQTLPYNEQFF. The DNA of the CDR3 is TGTGCCAGCAGCTTACAGACTCTTCCTTACAATGAGCAGTTCTTC.

Concerning this clone itself: The identical CDR3 is also encoded by other nucleotide sequences in the sample. The CDR3, as DNA: TGTGCCAGCAGTCCCCAAGGACCCTACGAGCAGTACTTC. It encodes CASSPQGPYEQYF. The chain employs TRBV27 and TRBJ2-7, with D uncertain. The ends were cut back, 5 bases at V and 2 bases at J, with 10 bases in the middle. Germline assignment: CDR1 MNHEY and CDR2 SMNVEV (reference sequence). This CDR3 is built from 13 residues.

The V and J genes are TRBV7-3 and TRBJ2-5; TRBD2 is a possible D gene (5 bases). The CDR3 is 14 amino acids. Germline CDR1 reads SGHTA; CDR2 reads FQGTGA. V was trimmed by 5 bases and J by 5 bases, leaving 15 bases between them. The CDR3 bases are TGTGCCAGCAGCGAAAGAGGGTATCTGGAGACCCAGTACTTC. This codes for CASSERGYLETQYF.

The chain carries TRBV7-2 and TRBJ2-1, with 9 bases that match TRBD2. CDR1 SGHTA and CDR2 FQGNSA come from the germline V gene. J lost 9 bases, V lost 0 bases, and 3 bases had no gene match. The CDR3 consists of 14 residues. The CDR3 sequence is CASSLAAGGGEQFF. The CDR3 DNA reads as TGTGCCAGCAGCTTAGCGGCGGGAGGGGGTGAGCAGTTCTTC.

The chain uses TRBV30 and TRBJ2-7; the match to TRBD1 covers 8 bases. Per germline, CDR1 GTSNPN and CDR2 SVGIG (reference sequence). The CDR3 is 11 residues long. The J segment lost 5 bases and the V segment lost 3 bases, leaving 0 bases of the junction unmatched. The CDR3 region is CAWRDRDEQYF. The DNA for the CDR3 is TGTGCCTGGAGGGACAGGGACGAGCAGTACTTC.